The 27 T cell receptor beta chains given below trace back to one sample, sequenced in a study of blood T cell repertoires in COVID-19. Generated by immunoSEQ multiplex PCR, the TCRdb table keeps only in-frame clones and is missing some. This sample carries 35,000 to 50,000 clones, roughly 84% of them seen once, and the ten largest clones take 4% to 5.5%. Sequencing was done on a sample of peripheral blood. These receptors were obtained from a woman aged 70 to 79 with acute or convalescent COVID-19.

This chain joins TRBV6-2 or TRBV6-3 and TRBJ1-5; 9 bases match TRBD1. Looked up from germline, CDR1 is MNHEY and CDR2 is SVGEGT. V lost 5 bases and J lost 13; bases outside the gene matches: 9. CDR3 size: 13 residues. Written as DNA, the CDR3 is TGTGCCAGCAGTCCGAACAGGGGGCCCAGGCAGCATTTT. Translating gives CASSPNRGPRQHF.

This chain uses TRBV30 with TRBJ2-3; 11 bases are shared with TRBD2. Germline V gene data show CDR1 as GTSNPN and CDR2 as SVGIG (reference sequence). V lost 0 bases and J lost 2; bases outside the gene matches: 1. This CDR3 comprises 15 residues. The CDR3 sequence is CAWSVLAGATDTQYF. DNA of the CDR3: TGTGCCTGGAGTGTACTAGCGGGGGCCACAGATACGCAGTATTTT.

The chain uses TRBV9 and TRBJ1-1; the D gene is possibly TRBD1 (5 bases). The CDR3 covers 15 residues. V was cut by 5 bases and J by 1 base, with 15 bases left in between. In germline, CDR1 is SGDLS, CDR2 YYNGEE. CDR3 region: CASRRSKGSNTEAFF. The CDR3, as DNA: TGTGCCAGCAGGAGGTCAAAGGGGTCGAACACTGAAGCTTTCTTT.

The chain links TRBV5-8 to TRBJ2-5; 10 bases map to TRBD2. After removal of 4 bases from V and 14 bases from J, the junction contained 17 bases not matched to a gene. Germline assignment: CDR1 SGHTS and CDR2 YDEGEE. The CDR3 sequence is 15 residues long. The CDR3: CASSSHLAGAGRAYF. CDR3 nucleotides: TGTGCCAGCAGCAGCCACCTAGCGGGAGCGGGTCGAGCTTACTTC.

The rearrangement uses TRBV4-3 and TRBJ2-1, with TRBD1 matching 7 bases. Germline V gene sequence: CDR1 LGHNA, CDR2 YSLEER. The CDR3 has 16 amino acids. Germline trimming cut 0 bases from V and 3 bases from J; bases unmatched to any gene: 5. The CDR3 DNA sequence: TGCGCCAGCAGCCAAGATGAGCACAGGGGCTACAATGAGCAGTTCTTC. This sequence encodes CASSQDEHRGYNEQFF.

V usage is TRBV18 and J usage is TRBJ1-2; 7 bases map to TRBD1. Germline V CDR1 and CDR2: KGHSH, LQKENI. The J segment lost 1 base and the V segment lost 2 bases, leaving 19 bases of the junction unmatched. This CDR3 region has 20 residues. The CDR3 reads CASSPFSRGPLDRHNYGYTF. The CDR3 nucleotides read TGTGCCAGCTCACCATTTTCTAGGGGTCCGCTGGACAGGCATAACTATGGCTACACCTTC.

The chain carries TRBV28 and TRBJ1-5, with a possible D match to TRBD1 (5 bases). V was trimmed by 7 bases and J by 7 bases, leaving 14 bases between them. Germline CDR1 MDHEN, CDR2 SYDVKM. This CDR3 is 13 amino acids long. CDR3 residues: CASKGRVGQPQHF. The CDR3 nucleotides are TGTGCCAGCAAAGGCAGGGTGGGCCAGCCCCAGCATTTT.

This clone appeared once. The chain links TRBV2 to TRBJ2-1; TRBD2 aligns across 8 bases. Trimming removed 6 bases from V and 3 bases from J; junction bases left unmatched: 7. CDR3 length equals 15 residues. Germline V lookup: CDR1 SNHLY, CDR2 FYNNEI. CDR3 amino acids: CASRRGSGDYNEQFF. CDR3 nucleotides: TGTGCCAGCAGGCGAGGTAGCGGGGACTACAATGAGCAGTTCTTC.

The CDR3 spells CASSSRGRNTGELFF. The CDR3 nucleotides read TGTGCCAGCAGCTCAAGGGGCCGGAACACCGGGGAGCTGTTTTTT. V is TRBV7-3 and J is TRBJ2-2; D possibly corresponds to TRBD1 (5 bases). Trimming took 4 bases from V and 1 from J, leaving 10 bases between them. The germline CDR1 and CDR2 sequences are SGHTA and FQGTGA. CDR3 length: 15 residues.

The chain couples TRBV19 to TRBJ2-1, with D possibly being TRBD2 (7 bases). The CDR3 spans 13 residues. The germline gives CDR1 LNHDA, CDR2 SQIVND (reference sequence). Trimming took off 3 bases at V and 8 bases at J, with 11 bases between the two ends. CDR3 region: CASSIGGGDEQFF. CDR3 nucleotide sequence: TGTGCCAGTAGTATTGGGGGGGGCGATGAGCAGTTCTTC. The full variable domain, completed using reference TRBV19 and TRBJ2-1, is DGGITQSPKYLFRKEGQNVTLSCEQNLNHDAMYWYRQDPGQGLRLIYYSQIVNDFQKGDIAEGYSVSREKKESFPLTVTSAQKNPTAFYLCASSIGGGDEQFFGPGTRLTVL.

The genes are TRBV19 and TRBJ2-2; the D gene is possibly TRBD2 (6 bases). V lost 6 bases and J 5 bases, leaving 19 bases between the germline ends. The CDR3 runs 16 residues. CDR1 and CDR2 (germline): LNHDA, SQIVND (reference sequence). For the CDR3, the DNA is TGTGCCAGTAGCCAGGGACTCCACGCTTTGACCGGGGAGCTGTTTTTT. This encodes CASSQGLHALTGELFF.

The rearrangement joins TRBV7-2 to TRBJ1-2, with TRBD1 as a possible D gene (5 bases). Trimming took off 5 bases at V and 8 bases at J, with 18 bases between the two ends. The CDR3 contains 14 residues. Germline assignment: CDR1 SGHTA and CDR2 FQGNSA. For the CDR3, the DNA is TGTGCCAGCAGCACTACTGCGGGGGTTGGAGGCTACACCTTC. Residues: CASSTTAGVGGYTF. Full variable domain (outside the CDR3, taken from reference TRBV7-2 and TRBJ1-2): GAGVSQSPSNKVTEKGKDVELRCDPISGHTALYWYRQSLGQGLEFLIYFQGNSAPDKSGLPSDRFSAERTGGSVSTLTIQRTQQEDSAVYLCASSTTAGVGGYTFGSGTRLTVV.

The genes are TRBV18 and TRBJ1-5; TRBD1 is a possible D gene (6 bases). V lost 6 bases and J lost 1, with 16 bases in between. Germline-derived CDR1 and CDR2 are KGHSH and LQKENI. The CDR3 spans 16 residues. The CDR3 DNA reads TGTGCCAGCTCCCAGGCGGGGGGCCGGAGCAATCAGCCCCAGCATTTT. It is translated as CASSQAGGRSNQPQHF.

V is TRBV15 and J is TRBJ1-5; D uncertain. V lost 2 bases and J lost 3, with 2 bases in between. Germline V CDR1 and CDR2: LNHNV, YYDKDF (reference sequence). The CDR3 runs 12 residues. The CDR3 region is CATSRLNQPQHF. The CDR3 DNA reads TGTGCCACCAGCAGACTCAATCAGCCCCAGCATTTT.

The chain joins TRBV19 to TRBJ2-2, with 12 nucleotides matching TRBD2. The germline V gene has CDR1 LNHDA and CDR2 SQIVND (reference sequence). The V and J ends lost 6 bases and 0 bases, in that order; junction bases with no gene match: 11. This CDR3 is built from 19 residues. The CDR3 reads CASRYPGLAGSANTGELFF. CDR3 in DNA: TGTGCCAGTAGGTACCCGGGACTAGCGGGTTCCGCGAACACCGGGGAGCTGTTTTTT.

The chain links TRBV7-2 to TRBJ2-5; D possibly corresponds to TRBD2 (6 bases). The CDR3 length is 15 residues. Germline V lookup: CDR1 SGHTA, CDR2 FQGNSA. The V gene lost 1 base and the J gene lost 4 bases, with 13 bases spanning the gap. The CDR3 loop is CASSLDPGVGETQYF. The CDR3 DNA sequence: TGTGCCAGCAGCTTAGATCCGGGGGTGGGAGAGACCCAGTACTTC.

V and J are TRBV4-1 and TRBJ2-7; TRBD2 aligns across 9 bases. After removal of 1 base from V and 1 base from J, the junction contained 5 bases not matched to a gene. The CDR3 has 16 amino acids. Per the germline V gene, CDR1 is MGHRA and CDR2 is YSYEKL. CDR3 sequence (DNA): TGCGCCAGCAGCCAAGCTATAGCGGGAGATTCCTACGAGCAGTACTTC. Translated, it gives CASSQAIAGDSYEQYF.

This clone was counted only a few times. The rearrangement joins TRBV7-3 to TRBJ2-3; 16 bases map to TRBD2. Germline lookup yields CDR1 SGHTA and CDR2 FQGTGA. V was pared by 1 base and J by 0 bases, with 1 base of the junction left unmatched. CDR3 length: 18 residues. CDR3 loop: CASSLRGLAGGSTDTQYF. DNA for the CDR3: TGTGCCAGCAGCTTAAGGGGACTAGCGGGAGGGAGCACAGATACGCAGTATTTT.

CDR3 in amino acids: CASSWGSGSSGELFF. The CDR3 DNA reads as TGCGCCAGCAGCTGGGGGAGCGGGAGTTCCGGGGAGCTGTTTTTT. V and J are TRBV5-1 and TRBJ2-2; 8 bases map to TRBD2. Trimming cost V 3 bases and J 6 bases; bases outside gene matches: 7. The CDR3 contains 15 residues. Looked up from germline, CDR1 is SGHRS and CDR2 is YFSETQ.

The rearrangement joins TRBV19 to TRBJ2-5; possibly TRBD2 for D (6 bases). This CDR3 contains 15 residues. Germline CDR1 reads LNHDA; CDR2 reads SQIVND (reference sequence). V was cut by 7 bases and J by 4 bases, with 19 bases left in between. The CDR3 DNA reads TGTGCCAGTACGACCGGCGGGAAGGGAAGAGAGACCCAGTACTTC. Protein: CASTTGGKGRETQYF.

V and J are TRBV9 and TRBJ2-7; D unclear. Germline assignment: CDR1 SGDLS and CDR2 YYNGEE. CDR3 length: 14 residues. Trimming took off 4 bases at V and 3 bases at J, with 14 bases between the two ends. For the CDR3, the DNA is TGTGCCAGCAGCCGCACCGACATAAGCTACGAGCAGTACTTC. As protein: CASSRTDISYEQYF.

Worth noting for this clone: In the same sample, other DNA sequences code for this CDR3. The rearrangement joins TRBV6-5 to TRBJ2-2; TRBD1 matches at 7 bases. The CDR3 is 15 residues long. Unmatched junction bases numbered 3, after V lost 0 bases and J lost 5 bases. Germline CDR1 and CDR2: MNHEY and SVGAGI. In DNA, the CDR3 is TGTGCCAGCAGTTACTCTCGACAGGGAACCGGGGAGCTGTTTTTT. It translates to CASSYSRQGTGELFF.

The genes are TRBV9 and TRBJ1-3; 7 nucleotides align to TRBD1. Germline values: CDR1 SGDLS, CDR2 YYNGEE. The J segment lost 2 bases and the V segment lost 4 bases, leaving 9 bases of the junction unmatched. This CDR3 has 16 residues. CDR3 nucleotides: TGTGCCAGCAGCATGGGGGACAGAAAGACTGGAAACACCATATATTTT. This codes for CASSMGDRKTGNTIYF. Complete variable domain (other parts from reference TRBV9 and TRBJ1-3): DSGVTQTPKHLITATGQRVTLRCSPRSGDLSVYWYQQSLDQGLQFLIQYYNGEERAKGNILERFSAQQFPDLHSELNLSSLELGDSALYFCASSMGDRKTGNTIYFGEGSWLTVV.

The chain employs TRBV3-1 (or the pseudogene TRBV3-2) and TRBJ2-5, with 14 nucleotides matching TRBD2. Germline lookup yields CDR1 LGHDT and CDR2 YNNKEL (reference sequence). The CDR3 totals 17 residues. Trimming took 4 bases from V and 5 from J; bases not matched to a gene: 9. Here the CDR3 DNA reads TGTGCCAGCAGCCTCGGGACTAGCGGGAGAAGTGAGGAGACCCAGTACTTC. Translated: CASSLGTSGRSEETQYF.

The table lists this clone with a few counts. J is TRBJ1-2 and V is TRBV24-1; 8 nucleotides align to TRBD1. CDR1 and CDR2 from the germline V gene are KGHDR and SFDVKD. CDR3 length equals 13 residues. The ends lost 5 bases at V and 5 bases at J; junction bases unmatched: 3. DNA for the CDR3: TGTGCCACCAGTGCAGGGGGCAGGTATGGCTACACCTTC. Translation: CATSAGGRYGYTF.

This clone appeared a few times. The rearrangement uses TRBV10-3 and TRBJ1-1; 9 nucleotides match TRBD1. Germline assignment: CDR1 ENHRY and CDR2 SYGVKD. CDR3 length: 17 amino acids. V trimming: 4 bases; J trimming: 4 bases; junction bases outside the gene matches: 13. The CDR3 sequence: CAISGSRAGQGGTEAFF. CDR3 nucleotides: TGTGCCATCAGTGGAAGCCGGGCGGGACAGGGAGGCACTGAAGCTTTCTTT.

The rearrangement links TRBV19 to TRBJ2-7; TRBD2 agrees at 11 bases. Per the germline V gene, CDR1 is LNHDA and CDR2 is SQIVND (reference sequence). The CDR3 length is 14 residues. V lost 5 bases to trimming and J lost 12 bases; unmatched junction nucleotides: 12. CDR3 sequence reads: CASSATSGIPRVYF. The CDR3 region has the DNA TGTGCCAGTAGTGCGACTAGCGGGATCCCCCGGGTGTACTTC.